These 20 T cell receptor beta chains share one sample of origin, sequenced in a study of Ad26.COV2.S vaccination and SARS-CoV-2 variants. Data came from immunoSEQ multiplex PCR; TCRdb stores just in-frame clones and leaves some out. The sample holds around 300,000 clones; roughly 89% are singletons and the top ten take 5%. The treatment was: 15 to 20 received Ad26.COV2.S at low or high dose, single or two shots; about 5 received placebo; per-sample allocation not given. After the first vaccine or placebo injection, samples were drawn on day 63. This specimen was peripheral blood, taken in a trial of Ad26.COV2.S vaccine versus placebo. The receptor set was obtained from a person between 18 and 65 years old who received the Ad26.COV2.S COVID-19 vaccine or a placebo.

This clone is a singleton in its sample. The rearrangement uses TRBV28 and TRBJ2-2; 8 bases fit TRBD2. The CDR3 has 14 amino acids. Germline values: CDR1 MDHEN, CDR2 SYDVKM. V lost 11 bases and J lost 5; bases outside the gene matches: 10. The CDR3 sequence: CAVLSGSRTGELFF. DNA of the CDR3: TGTGCCGTCCTCAGCGGGAGTCGGACCGGGGAGCTGTTTTTT.

This clone was seen only once. V gene TRBV30 combines with J gene TRBJ1-3; D is undetermined. The germline gives CDR1 GTSNPN, CDR2 SVGIG (reference sequence). The CDR3 contains 12 residues. V was clipped by 2 bases and J by 2 bases, with 4 bases between them. CDR3 region: CAWSFAGNTIYF. CDR3 nucleotide sequence: TGTGCCTGGAGTTTTGCTGGAAACACCATATATTTT.

The V call is TRBV14, the J call TRBJ1-2; 7 bases are shared with TRBD1. The CDR3 spans 13 residues. Trimming at V came to 4 bases and at J to 3 bases, leaving 2 bases not matched to a gene. The V gene's germline CDR1 is SGHDN and CDR2 FVKESK. The chain's CDR3 is CASSRDRDYGYTF. CDR3 DNA sequence: TGTGCCAGCAGCCGAGACAGGGACTATGGCTACACCTTC.

CDR3 loop: CASSLSGETQYF. CDR3 coding DNA: TGTGCCAGCAGTTTATCCGGGGAGACCCAGTACTTC. The V call is TRBV28, the J call TRBJ2-5; D is undetermined. CDR1 and CDR2 from the germline V gene are MDHEN and SYDVKM. The CDR3 sequence is 12 residues long. The V gene lost 1 base and the J gene lost 5 bases, with 5 bases spanning the gap.

With regard to this clone: Other DNA sequences in this sample translate to the same CDR3. The rearrangement links TRBV19 to TRBJ2-2, with 11 bases lining up with TRBD1. This CDR3 is 16 amino acids long. Germline CDR1 LNHDA, CDR2 SQIVND (reference sequence). V dropped 6 bases and J dropped 0; count of bases not matched to a gene: 3. The CDR3 coding sequence is TGTGCCAGTAGACCGGGACAGGGGGCGAACACCGGGGAGCTGTTTTTT. Translation gives CASRPGQGANTGELFF. Supplemented by reference TRBV19 and TRBJ2-2, the full variable domain reads DGGITQSPKYLFRKEGQNVTLSCEQNLNHDAMYWYRQDPGQGLRLIYYSQIVNDFQKGDIAEGYSVSREKKESFPLTVTSAQKNPTAFYLCASRPGQGANTGELFFGEGSRLTVL.

The rearrangement links TRBV5-1 to TRBJ1-2; weak D call: TRBD1 (6 bases). V was clipped by 1 base and J by 7 bases, with 14 bases between them. CDR3 length: 14 residues. CDR1 SGHRS and CDR2 YFSETQ come from the germline V gene. The CDR3 reads CASSLLTGFSGYTF. The CDR3 DNA is TGCGCCAGCAGCTTGCTAACAGGGTTTTCTGGCTACACCTTC.

Concerning this clone: Other DNA sequences in this sample translate to the same CDR3. The genes are TRBV5-4 and TRBJ2-5; D remains ambiguous. The length of the CDR3 is 11 residues. The V end was cut by 2 bases, the J end by 2 bases, with 1 base between. Germline V lookup: CDR1 SGHNT, CDR2 YYREEE (reference sequence). CDR3 DNA: TGTGCCAGCAGCTTTCAAGAGACCCAGTACTTC. It codes for CASSFQETQYF.

CDR3 in DNA: TGTGCCAGCAGCCCGAGGGGACAGGGACTAACCGGAAACACCATATATTTT. This sequence encodes CASSPRGQGLTGNTIYF. The chain combines TRBV7-2 with TRBJ1-3; 9 nucleotides match TRBD1. The CDR3 has 17 amino acids. Unmatched junction bases numbered 12, after V lost 5 bases and J lost 4 bases. CDR1 and CDR2 (germline): SGHTA, FQGNSA.

This chain links TRBV10-1 with TRBJ2-3; no firm D call. This CDR3 spans 13 amino acids. Germline CDR1 reads WNHNN; CDR2 reads SYGVQD (reference sequence). V was pared by 1 base and J by 8 bases, with 10 bases between. CDR3 nucleotides: TGCGCCAGCAGTGAGTTCGCCGTAGGTACGCAGTATTTT. Amino acids: CASSEFAVGTQYF.

This chain joins TRBV28 and TRBJ2-7; tentative D call: TRBD1 (6 bases). The germline V gene encodes CDR1 MDHEN and CDR2 SYDVKM. The CDR3 sequence is 15 residues long. Deletions cut 2 bases from V and 5 bases from J, with 16 bases between. The CDR3 sequence is CASSLVATGVDEQYF. In DNA form, the CDR3 reads TGTGCCAGCAGTTTAGTAGCGACAGGAGTTGACGAGCAGTACTTC. The whole variable domain, filled in from reference TRBV28 and TRBJ2-7, reads DVKVTQSSRYLVKRTGEKVFLECVQDMDHENMFWYRQDPGLGLRLIYFSYDVKMKEKGDIPEGYSVSREKKERFSLILESASTNQTSMYLCASSLVATGVDEQYFGPGTRLTVT.

The chain carries TRBV27 and TRBJ2-3; the D gene is possibly TRBD1 (6 bases). Looked up from germline, CDR1 is MNHEY and CDR2 is SMNVEV (reference sequence). The germline V and J ends were trimmed by 2 bases and 7 bases, with 25 bases remaining between them. The CDR3 has 18 amino acids. The CDR3 DNA sequence: TGTGCCAGCAGTTTACCCCGCTTCAGGGGATACACCCGGAATACGCAGTATTTT. This gives the protein CASSLPRFRGYTRNTQYF.

The chain carries TRBV5-1 and TRBJ2-3; D remains unclear. There are 14 residues in the CDR3. In germline, CDR1 is SGHRS, CDR2 YFSETQ. Trimming left V 1 base short and J 1 base short, with 7 bases between. In nucleotides, the CDR3 is TGCGCCAGCAGCTTGTCTGGTCGCACAGATACGCAGTATTTT. It encodes CASSLSGRTDTQYF.

V gene TRBV24-1 combines with J gene TRBJ1-2, with D possibly being TRBD1 (6 bases). CDR1 and CDR2 (germline): KGHDR, SFDVKD. V lost 2 bases, J lost 1 base, and 7 bases lay in between. The CDR3 loop spans 14 amino acids. CDR3 nucleotide sequence: TGTGCCACCAGTGATTCGGACAGTAACTATGGCTACACCTTC. This codes for CATSDSDSNYGYTF.

This chain joins TRBV27 and TRBJ1-4; TRBD1 agrees at 11 bases. The CDR3 loop spans 15 amino acids. V lost 5 bases, J lost 8 bases, and 7 bases stayed unmatched. Per the germline V gene, CDR1 is MNHEY and CDR2 is SMNVEV (reference sequence). The CDR3 is CASSPGTGGREKLFF. CDR3 DNA sequence: TGTGCCAGCAGTCCCGGGACAGGGGGGCGGGAAAAACTGTTTTTT.

The rearrangement joins TRBV7-2 to TRBJ1-1; the D is unclear. CDR3 size: 11 residues. The germline CDR1 and CDR2 sequences are SGHTA and FQGNSA. The V end was cut by 5 bases, the J end by 1 base, with 2 bases between. DNA of the CDR3: TGTGCCAGCAGCAAGAACACTGAAGCTTTCTTT. Protein sequence: CASSKNTEAFF.

The chain has TRBV7-8 and TRBJ1-2, with 9 bases aligning to TRBD1. The germline gives CDR1 SGHVS, CDR2 FQNEAQ. Trimming at V came to 3 bases and at J to 5 bases, leaving 7 bases not matched to a gene. The CDR3 totals 15 residues. CDR3 residues: CASSLDRGITYGYTF. CDR3 DNA sequence: TGTGCCAGCAGCTTGGACAGGGGAATAACATATGGCTACACCTTC.

The gene calls are TRBV21-1 and TRBJ2-7; the listed D gene, TRBD1, was not tested against the DNA. TRBV21-1 is assigned pseudogene status. This CDR3 has 13 residues. The CDR3 sequence: CASSRDREFEQYF. For the CDR3, the DNA is TGTGCCAGCAGCAGGGACAGGGAGTTCGAGCAGTACTTC.

This clone was recorded only once. CDR3 DNA sequence: TGCGCCAGCGCGGGACAGACGAACACCGGGGAGCTGTTTTTT. It specifies CASAGQTNTGELFF. This chain links TRBV4-3 with TRBJ2-2, with D possibly TRBD1 on 7 matching bases. Germline CDR1 LGHNA, CDR2 YSLEER. This CDR3 has 14 residues. V was trimmed by 8 bases and J by 0 bases, leaving 10 bases between them.

Comment on this clone: Different DNA sequences within this sample yield the same CDR3. The chain carries TRBV18 and TRBJ1-1; D unclear. This CDR3 comprises 13 residues. Germline-derived CDR1 and CDR2 are KGHSH and LQKENI. Trimming took 2 bases from V and 0 from J, leaving 4 bases between them. The CDR3 region is CASSPELNTEAFF. CDR3 DNA: TGTGCCAGCTCACCAGAACTGAACACTGAAGCTTTCTTT.

This clone is a singleton in its sample. The chain links TRBV7-9 to TRBJ2-1, with 7 bases that match TRBD2. With 4 bases clipped from V and 3 bases from J, the junction kept 3 bases outside the gene matches. CDR1 and CDR2 (germline): SEHNR, FQNEAQ (reference sequence). CDR3 length equals 14 residues. Here the CDR3 reads CASSSGGNYNEQFF. The CDR3 region has the DNA TGTGCCAGCAGCTCCGGGGGGAACTACAATGAGCAGTTCTTC.